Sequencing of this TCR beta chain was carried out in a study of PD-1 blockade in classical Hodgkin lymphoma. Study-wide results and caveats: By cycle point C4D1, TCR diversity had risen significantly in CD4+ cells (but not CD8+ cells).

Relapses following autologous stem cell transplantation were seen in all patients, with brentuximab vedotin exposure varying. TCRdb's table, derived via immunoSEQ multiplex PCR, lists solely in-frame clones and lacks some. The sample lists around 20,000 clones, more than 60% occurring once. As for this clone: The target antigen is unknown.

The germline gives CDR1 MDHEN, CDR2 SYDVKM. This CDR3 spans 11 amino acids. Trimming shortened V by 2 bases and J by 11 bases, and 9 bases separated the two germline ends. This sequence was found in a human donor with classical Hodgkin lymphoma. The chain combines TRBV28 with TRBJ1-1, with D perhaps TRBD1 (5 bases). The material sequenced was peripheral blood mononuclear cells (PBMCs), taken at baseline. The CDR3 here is CASSLGGNAFF. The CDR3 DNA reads TGTGCCAGCAGTTTAGGGGGTAACGCTTTCTTT.